A single sample gave rise to the 11 T cell receptor beta chains below, sequenced in a study of technical replicates of blood from a handful of donors. Libraries were prepared by immunoSEQ multiplex PCR; TCRdb keeps only in-frame clonotypes and omits some of them. The data hold about 82,000 clones, with roughly 95% observed a single time. The specimen sequenced was T cells isolated from PBMCs. These receptors were taken from a human donor in good health.

The genes are TRBV7-8 and TRBJ2-1; the D gene is possibly TRBD2 (6 bases). In germline, CDR1 is SGHVS, CDR2 FQNEAQ. V was cut by 1 base and J by 9 bases, with 13 bases left in between. This CDR3 comprises 14 residues. The CDR3 DNA reads as TGTGCCAGCAGCTTAGTGGGGGGAGCGACTGAGCAGTTCTTC. This translates into CASSLVGGATEQFF.

The chain couples TRBV7-3 to TRBJ2-1, with TRBD2 matching 10 bases. The CDR3 length is 14 residues. Looked up from germline, CDR1 is SGHTA and CDR2 is FQGTGA. The trim removed 4 bases at V and 8 bases at J, leaving 5 bases unmatched. The CDR3 reads CASSWSGRDDEQFF. Written as DNA, the CDR3 is TGTGCCAGCAGCTGGAGCGGGAGGGACGATGAGCAGTTCTTC.

J is TRBJ1-5 and V is TRBV28, with TRBD1 matching 9 bases. The CDR3 extends over 17 amino acids. V was clipped by 2 bases and J by 1 base; unmatched bases: 6. The germline V gene encodes CDR1 MDHEN and CDR2 SYDVKM. CDR3: CASSLGTGIVSNQPQHF. CDR3 sequence (DNA): TGTGCCAGCAGTTTAGGGACAGGGATAGTGAGCAATCAGCCCCAGCATTTT.

This clone came up once. This chain's CDR3 is CAWSTSGRTEQYF. CDR3 DNA: TGTGCCTGGAGTACTAGCGGGAGAACCGAGCAGTACTTC. The V call is TRBV30, the J call TRBJ2-7, with 11 nucleotides matching TRBD2. V lost 2 bases, J lost 6 bases, and 3 bases stayed unmatched. Germline V gene data show CDR1 as GTSNPN and CDR2 as SVGIG (reference sequence). The CDR3 sequence is 13 residues long.

The CDR3 nucleotides are TGTGCCATCAGGCCCCGGGAGTTAGGAAGGAACGAGCAGTACTTC. It yields the protein CAIRPRELGRNEQYF. This chain joins TRBV10-3 and TRBJ2-7, with a weak D call TRBD2 (6 bases). Trimming stripped 6 bases from V and 5 bases from J, with 20 bases between. CDR3 size: 15 residues. Germline V CDR1 and CDR2: ENHRY, SYGVKD.

This clone was seen just once. V gene TRBV25-1 combines with J gene TRBJ2-1; D gene ambiguous. V lost 0 bases, J lost 0 bases, and 3 bases lay in between. There are 14 residues in the CDR3. Per germline, CDR1 MGHDK and CDR2 SYGVNS. This CDR3 is CASSEYSSYNEQFF. The CDR3 DNA follows: TGTGCCAGCAGTGAATATAGCTCCTACAATGAGCAGTTCTTC.

The V and J genes are TRBV27 and TRBJ2-7; 8 nucleotides match TRBD2. Unmatched junction bases numbered 4, after V lost 0 bases and J lost 3 bases. Germline lookup yields CDR1 MNHEY and CDR2 SMNVEV (reference sequence). The CDR3 spans 15 residues. CDR3 DNA sequence: TGTGCCAGCAGTTTATCGGTCGGGAGGGGCTACGAGCAGTACTTC. It specifies CASSLSVGRGYEQYF.

The genes are TRBV7-8 and TRBJ1-5, with a tentative D call TRBD1 (5 bases). Germline V CDR1 and CDR2: SGHVS, FQNEAQ. This CDR3 spans 13 amino acids. V gave up 2 bases and J gave up 6 bases, with 8 bases separating them. Here the CDR3 DNA reads TGTGCCAGCAGCTTAAGGGGAAGTCAGCCCCAGCATTTT. Translated, it gives CASSLRGSQPQHF.

This clone was observed a single time. The V call is TRBV7-3, the J call TRBJ1-3; unclear D gene. V was clipped by 2 bases and J by 0 bases, with 5 bases between them. CDR3 length: 14 residues. Germline CDR1 and CDR2: SGHTA and FQGTGA. The CDR3 DNA is TGTGCCAGCAGCTTAGACAACTCTGGAAACACCATATATTTT. Translation gives CASSLDNSGNTIYF.

The V call is TRBV4-1, the J call TRBJ2-7, with TRBD2 matching 14 bases. CDR3 length: 16 amino acids. V dropped 4 bases and J dropped 3; count of bases not matched to a gene: 5. Germline CDR1 MGHRA, CDR2 YSYEKL. For the CDR3, the DNA is TGCGCCAGCAGCCCCGGACTAGCGGGGGGATACTACGAGCAGTACTTC. Protein: CASSPGLAGGYYEQYF.

The chain is built from TRBV29-1 and TRBJ1-4; 7 bases are shared with TRBD1. This CDR3 is 14 amino acids long. Germline CDR1 SQVTM, CDR2 ANQGSEA. J gave up 0 bases and V 7 bases, and 5 bases lay outside the gene matches. The CDR3 loop is CSARGTATNEKLFF. The CDR3, as DNA: TGCAGCGCTAGAGGGACAGCAACTAATGAAAAACTGTTTTTT.